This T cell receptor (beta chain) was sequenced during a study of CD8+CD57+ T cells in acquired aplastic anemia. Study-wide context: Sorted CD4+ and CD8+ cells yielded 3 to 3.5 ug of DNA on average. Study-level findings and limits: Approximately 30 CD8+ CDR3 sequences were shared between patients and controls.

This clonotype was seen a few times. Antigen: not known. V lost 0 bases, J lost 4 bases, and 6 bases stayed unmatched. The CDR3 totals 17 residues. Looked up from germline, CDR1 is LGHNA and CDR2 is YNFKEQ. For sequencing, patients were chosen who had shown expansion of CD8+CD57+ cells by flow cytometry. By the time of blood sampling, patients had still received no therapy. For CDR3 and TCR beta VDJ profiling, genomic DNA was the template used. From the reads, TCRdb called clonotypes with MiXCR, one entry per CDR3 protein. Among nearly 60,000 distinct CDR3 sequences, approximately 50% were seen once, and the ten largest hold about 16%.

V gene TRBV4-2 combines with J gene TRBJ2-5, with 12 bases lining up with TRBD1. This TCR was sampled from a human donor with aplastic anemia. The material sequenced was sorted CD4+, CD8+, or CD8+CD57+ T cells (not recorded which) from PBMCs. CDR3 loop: CASSQDLGQGAGETQYF. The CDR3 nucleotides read TGTGCCAGCAGCCAAGATCTGGGACAGGGGGCCGGAGAGACCCAGTACTTC.